This record looks at one T cell receptor beta chain sequence and its context. The antigen is unknown. Primers for the PCR totalled 60 Vbeta and 13 Jbeta. Method: immunoSEQ multiplex PCR; TCRdb's copy keeps in-frame clones and lacks some. Of 110,000 to 150,000 clones listed, roughly 83% were seen once; the top ten hold 3.1%. The CDR3 spans 11 residues. The germline gives CDR1 DFQATT, CDR2 SNEGSKA (reference sequence). V gave up 7 bases and J gave up 3 bases, with 9 bases separating them. This specimen belongs to a study of cytomegalovirus exposure and HLA in healthy donors. General observations from the study: Across all donors, roughly uniform sequencing depth was an assumption of the presence/absence analyses. The study had only CMV serostatus as immune exposure information.

The sequenced material came from PBMCs. The TCR was taken from a female donor in good health and CMV-seronegative. The rearrangement links TRBV20-1 to TRBJ1-1; TRBD1 is a possible D gene (6 bases). The CDR3 nucleotides are TGCAGTGGCCAGGGGTACACTGAAGCTTTCTTT. Amino acids: CSGQGYTEAFF.